These 15 T cell receptor beta chains were sequenced from one sample in a study of OX40 agonist ivuxolimab in advanced cancers. Assay used: immunoSEQ multiplex PCR; TCRdb lists only in-frame clones, some missing. The profile shows 77,000 or so clones, 92% of them singletons. Sequencing used CD4+ or CD8+ T cells sorted from blood, obtained in a trial of the OX40 agonist ivuxolimab. The receptors stem from an adult with an advanced solid tumor such as melanoma, head and neck, liver or kidney cancer.

Here the CDR3 reads CASSSRQGSQPQHF. The CDR3 region has the DNA TGTGCCAGCAGTTCGAGACAGGGGAGTCAGCCCCAGCATTTT. The V and J genes are TRBV6-9 and TRBJ1-5; 8 bases map to TRBD1. The CDR3 covers 14 residues. Germline V gene data show CDR1 as MNHGY and CDR2 as SVAAGI. Unmatched junction bases numbered 5, after V lost 4 bases and J lost 6 bases.

V gene TRBV18 combines with J gene TRBJ2-5; D call uncertain. V was clipped by 5 bases and J by 5 bases, with 15 bases between them. This CDR3 region has 14 residues. Germline CDR1 and CDR2: KGHSH and LQKENI. CDR3 sequence reads: CASSWAGPGETQYF. As DNA, the CDR3 is TGTGCCAGCTCATGGGCCGGGCCTGGGGAGACCCAGTACTTC.

This clone was seen just once. The chain is built from TRBV5-6 and TRBJ2-3; TRBD2 aligns across 11 bases. The junction had 10 bases not matched to a gene; V was cut back by 4 bases and J by 0 bases. This CDR3 comprises 18 residues. Germline loops: CDR1 SGHDT, CDR2 YYEEEE. DNA for the CDR3: TGTGCCAGCAGCCCCGACCTTAGCGGGAGGGCTAGCACAGATACGCAGTATTTT. It encodes CASSPDLSGRASTDTQYF.

This rearrangement joins TRBV5-4 to TRBJ2-5; 7 bases map to TRBD1. V lost 0 bases and J lost 5; bases outside the gene matches: 4. Germline CDR1 is SGHNT and CDR2 is YYREEE (reference sequence). The CDR3 is made up of 14 amino acids. The CDR3 reads CASSLDRGSETQYF. The CDR3 coding sequence is TGTGCCAGCAGCTTGGACAGGGGTTCGGAGACCCAGTACTTC.

The chain employs TRBV5-1 and TRBJ2-5, with TRBD1 matching over 10 bases. CDR1 and CDR2 (germline): SGHRS, YFSETQ. The CDR3 length is 14 residues. With 4 bases clipped from V and 5 bases from J, the junction kept 5 bases outside the gene matches. The DNA of the CDR3 is TGCGCCAGCAGCCGACAGGGGGCGTGGGAGACCCAGTACTTC. Translation gives CASSRQGAWETQYF.

This clone appeared a few times. J is TRBJ2-3 and V is TRBV7-2; 8 positions agree with TRBD2. V lost 5 bases and J lost 14; bases outside the gene matches: 12. From germline, CDR1 is SGHTA and CDR2 FQGNSA. The CDR3 runs to 13 residues. CDR3 amino acids: CASSPTLAGFGYF. The CDR3 DNA reads TGTGCCAGCAGCCCTACCTTAGCGGGATTTGGGTATTTT.

In this sample, this clone turned up once. The V call is TRBV9, the J call TRBJ2-7; D uncertain. This CDR3 region has 14 residues. Deletions cut 0 bases from V and 0 bases from J, with 7 bases between. Germline V gives CDR1 SGDLS, CDR2 YYNGEE. The CDR3: CASSVVPSSYEQYF. The CDR3 nucleotides are TGTGCCAGCAGCGTAGTACCGAGCTCCTACGAGCAGTACTTC.

The chain combines TRBV5-1 with TRBJ2-7; D possibly matches TRBD1 or TRBD2 (7 bases each). The CDR3 covers 13 residues. V gave up 7 bases and J gave up 0 bases, with 11 bases separating them. Germline CDR1 SGHRS, CDR2 YFSETQ. The CDR3 bases are TGCGCCAGCCGCAGGGGGGGCTCCTACGAGCAGTACTTC. Protein: CASRRGGSYEQYF.

The V gene is TRBV7-9, the J gene TRBJ2-7; 7 bases agree with TRBD1. Trimming at V came to 7 bases and at J to 3 bases, leaving 12 bases not matched to a gene. Germline CDR1 and CDR2: SEHNR and FQNEAQ (reference sequence). There are 15 residues in the CDR3. The CDR3 DNA reads TGTGCCAGCAAACTCCAACCGGGACAGAGCTACGAGCAGTACTTC. This translates into CASKLQPGQSYEQYF. The full variable domain, its missing parts supplied by reference TRBV7-9 and TRBJ2-7, is DTGVSQNPRHKITKRGQNVTFRCDPISEHNRLYWYRQTLGQGPEFLTYFQNEAQLEKSRLLSDRFSAERPKGSFSTLEIQRTEQGDSAMYLCASKLQPGQSYEQYFGPGTRLTVT.

This CDR3 is CASSQETQLTGELFF. The CDR3 nucleotides are TGCGCCAGCAGCCAAGAGACCCAGCTCACCGGGGAGCTGTTTTTT. The chain carries TRBV4-3 and TRBJ2-2; D is unclear. CDR1 and CDR2 from the germline V gene are LGHNA and YSLEER. The CDR3 length is 15 residues. V dropped 0 bases and J dropped 4 bases, with 9 bases sitting between them.

The rearrangement joins TRBV6-1 to TRBJ2-5, with unresolved D. The V end lost 1 base, the J end lost 5 bases, and 5 bases lay between the germline ends. CDR1 is MNHNS, CDR2 SASEGT, per germline. CDR3 length equals 12 residues. CDR3 sequence (DNA): TGTGCCAGCAGTGAAGTCCAGGAGACCCAGTACTTC. Protein sequence: CASSEVQETQYF.

The chain links TRBV7-3 to TRBJ1-6, with D possibly being TRBD1 (5 bases). CDR3 length: 13 amino acids. The V end was cut by 4 bases, the J end by 7 bases, with 8 bases between. Germline values: CDR1 SGHTA, CDR2 FQGTGA. CDR3 sequence (DNA): TGTGCCAGCAGCTACGGGGCCAATTCACCCCTCCACTTT. This gives the protein CASSYGANSPLHF. The complete variable domain, with remaining parts taken from reference TRBV7-3 and TRBJ1-6, reads GAGVSQTPSNKVTEKGKYVELRCDPISGHTALYWYRQSLGQGPEFLIYFQGTGAADDSGLPNDRFFAVRPEGSVSTLKIQRTERGDSAVYLCASSYGANSPLHFGNGTRLTVT.

The chain combines TRBV7-3 with TRBJ1-1; no definite D call. Germline lookup yields CDR1 SGHTA and CDR2 FQGTGA. Trimming left V 5 bases short and J 1 base short, with 17 bases between. This CDR3 region has 16 residues. The CDR3 nucleotides read TGTGCCAGCAGCCCAACTACGGCCTTAGGGAACACTGAAGCTTTCTTT. It is translated as CASSPTTALGNTEAFF.

This chain connects TRBV7-2 to TRBJ2-7; D is undetermined. Germline CDR1 is SGHTA and CDR2 is FQGNSA. This CDR3 contains 15 residues. The ends were cut back, 5 bases at V and 4 bases at J, with 18 bases in the middle. The CDR3 reads CASSDPGDLGYEQYF. Written as DNA, the CDR3 is TGTGCCAGCAGCGACCCAGGCGACCTAGGATACGAGCAGTACTTC.

The chain combines TRBV30 with TRBJ2-5, with 7 bases lining up with TRBD1. V lost 4 bases to trimming and J lost 5 bases; unmatched junction nucleotides: 4. The CDR3 is 12 residues long. The germline CDR1 and CDR2 sequences are GTSNPN and SVGIG (reference sequence). CDR3 sequence: CAWKGGGETQYF. The CDR3 region has the DNA TGTGCCTGGAAAGGGGGCGGGGAGACCCAGTACTTC.